This TCR beta chain was captured in a study of cytomegalovirus exposure and HLA in healthy donors. Study-wide points: Usually a TCR sequence was rare, but some public TCRs were found in many donors.

Primers included in the PCR were 60 Vbeta and 13 Jbeta primers. The repertoire was sequenced with immunoSEQ multiplex PCR; TCRdb's copy has only in-frame clones and lacks some. The table records about 160,000 clones, roughly 79% of them present only once. To note about this clone: Its matching antigen is unknown.

The CDR3 runs 11 residues. The V gene lost 5 bases and the J gene lost 3 bases, with 5 bases spanning the gap. From germline, CDR1 is SGHTA and CDR2 FQGNSA. The sequencing sample was made of PBMCs. The J gene is TRBJ2-7, the V gene TRBV7-2; D is ambiguous. This sequence was found in a woman aged 45-65 years in good health and CMV-seronegative. In DNA form, the CDR3 reads TGTGCCAGCAGCCAGGACTACGAGCAGTACTTC. This gives the protein CASSQDYEQYF.